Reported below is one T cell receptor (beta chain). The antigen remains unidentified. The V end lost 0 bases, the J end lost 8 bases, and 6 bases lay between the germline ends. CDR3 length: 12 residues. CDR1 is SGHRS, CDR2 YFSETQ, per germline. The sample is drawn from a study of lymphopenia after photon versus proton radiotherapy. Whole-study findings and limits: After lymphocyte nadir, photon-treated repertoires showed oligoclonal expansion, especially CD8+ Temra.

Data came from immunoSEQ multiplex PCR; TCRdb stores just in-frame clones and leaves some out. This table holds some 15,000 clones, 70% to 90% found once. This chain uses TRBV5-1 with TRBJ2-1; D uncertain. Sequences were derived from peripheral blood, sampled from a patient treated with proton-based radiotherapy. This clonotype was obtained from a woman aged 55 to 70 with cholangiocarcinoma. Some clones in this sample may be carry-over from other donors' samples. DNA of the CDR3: TGCGCCAGCAGCTTGGCACTCGATGAGCAGTTCTTC. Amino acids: CASSLALDEQFF.